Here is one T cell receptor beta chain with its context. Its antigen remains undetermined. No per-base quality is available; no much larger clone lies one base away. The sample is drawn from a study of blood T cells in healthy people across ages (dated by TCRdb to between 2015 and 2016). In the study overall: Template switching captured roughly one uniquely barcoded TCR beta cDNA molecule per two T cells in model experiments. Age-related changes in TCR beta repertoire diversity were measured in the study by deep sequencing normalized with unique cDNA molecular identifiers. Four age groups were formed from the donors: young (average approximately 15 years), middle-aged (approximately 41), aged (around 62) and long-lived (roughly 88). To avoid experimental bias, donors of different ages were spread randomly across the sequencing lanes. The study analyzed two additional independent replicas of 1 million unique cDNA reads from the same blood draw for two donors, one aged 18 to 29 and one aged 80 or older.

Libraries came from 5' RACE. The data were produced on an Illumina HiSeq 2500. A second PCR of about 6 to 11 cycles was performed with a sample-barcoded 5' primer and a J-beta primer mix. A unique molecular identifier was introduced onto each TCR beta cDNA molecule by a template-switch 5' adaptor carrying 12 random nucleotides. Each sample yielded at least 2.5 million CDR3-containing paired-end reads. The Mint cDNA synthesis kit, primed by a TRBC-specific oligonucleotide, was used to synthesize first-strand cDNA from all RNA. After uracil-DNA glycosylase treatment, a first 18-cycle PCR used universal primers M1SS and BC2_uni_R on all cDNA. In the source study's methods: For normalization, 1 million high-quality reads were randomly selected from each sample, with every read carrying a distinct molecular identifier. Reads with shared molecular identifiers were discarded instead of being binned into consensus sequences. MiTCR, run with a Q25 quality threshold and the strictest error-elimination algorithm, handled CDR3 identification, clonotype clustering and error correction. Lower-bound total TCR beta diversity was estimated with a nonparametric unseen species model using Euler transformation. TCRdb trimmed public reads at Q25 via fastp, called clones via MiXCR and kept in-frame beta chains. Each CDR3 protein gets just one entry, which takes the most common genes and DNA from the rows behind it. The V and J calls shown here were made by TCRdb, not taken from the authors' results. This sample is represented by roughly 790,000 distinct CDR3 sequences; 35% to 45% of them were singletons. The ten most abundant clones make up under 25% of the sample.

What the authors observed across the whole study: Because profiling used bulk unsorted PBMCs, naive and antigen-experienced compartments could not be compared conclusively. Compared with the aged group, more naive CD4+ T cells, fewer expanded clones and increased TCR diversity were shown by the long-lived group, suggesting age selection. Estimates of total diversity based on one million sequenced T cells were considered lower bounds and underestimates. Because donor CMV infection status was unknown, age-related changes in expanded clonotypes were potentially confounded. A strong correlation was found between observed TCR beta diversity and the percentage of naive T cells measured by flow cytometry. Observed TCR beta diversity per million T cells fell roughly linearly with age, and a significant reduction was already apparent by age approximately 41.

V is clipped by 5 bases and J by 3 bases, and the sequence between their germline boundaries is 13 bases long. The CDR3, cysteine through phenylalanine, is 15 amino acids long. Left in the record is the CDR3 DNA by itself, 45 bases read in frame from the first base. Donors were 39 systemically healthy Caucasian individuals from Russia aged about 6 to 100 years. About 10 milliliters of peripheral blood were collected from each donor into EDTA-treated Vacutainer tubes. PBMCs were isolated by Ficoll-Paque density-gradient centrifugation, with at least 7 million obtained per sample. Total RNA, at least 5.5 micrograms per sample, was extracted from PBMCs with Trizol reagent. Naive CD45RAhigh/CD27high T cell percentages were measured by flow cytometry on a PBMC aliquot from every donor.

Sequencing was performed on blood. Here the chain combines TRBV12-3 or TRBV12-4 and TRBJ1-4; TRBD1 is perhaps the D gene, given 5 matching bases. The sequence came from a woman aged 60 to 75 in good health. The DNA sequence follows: TGTGCCAGCAGTCCTCAGGGTCCACCTAATGAAAAACTGTTTTTT. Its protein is CASSPQGPPNEKLFF.